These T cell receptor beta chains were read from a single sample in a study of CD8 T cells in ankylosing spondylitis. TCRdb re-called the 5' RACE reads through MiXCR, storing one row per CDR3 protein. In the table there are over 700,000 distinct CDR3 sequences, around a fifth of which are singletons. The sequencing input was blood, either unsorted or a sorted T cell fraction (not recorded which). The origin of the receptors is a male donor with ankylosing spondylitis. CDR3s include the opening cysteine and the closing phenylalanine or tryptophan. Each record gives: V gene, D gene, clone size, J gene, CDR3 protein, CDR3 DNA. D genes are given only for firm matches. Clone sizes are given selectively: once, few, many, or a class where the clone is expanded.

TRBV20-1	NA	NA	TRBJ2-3	CSARANRPTDTQYF	TGCAGTGCTAGAGCCAACAGACCAACAGATACGCAGTATTTT
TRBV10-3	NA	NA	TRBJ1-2	CAIGLYYGYTF	TGTGCCATCGGGTTGTACTATGGCTACACCTTC
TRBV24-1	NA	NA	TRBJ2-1	CATSKGWANEQFF	TGTGCCACCAGTAAGGGGTGGGCGAATGAGCAGTTCTTC
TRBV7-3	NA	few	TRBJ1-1	CASSSQSNTEAFF	TGTGCCAGCAGCTCCCAATCGAACACTGAAGCTTTCTTT
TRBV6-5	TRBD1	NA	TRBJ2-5	CASSLQGAGETQYF	TGTGCCAGCAGTTTACAGGGGGCAGGCGAGACCCAGTACTTC
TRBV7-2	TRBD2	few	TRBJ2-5	CASSLALAGGETQYF	TGTGCCAGCAGCTTAGCACTAGCGGGGGGGGAGACCCAGTACTTC
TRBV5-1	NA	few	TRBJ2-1	CASRATGGSYNEQFF	TGCGCCAGCAGGGCAACAGGTGGCTCCTACAATGAGCAGTTCTTC
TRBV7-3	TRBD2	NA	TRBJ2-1	CASSLSLAGNNEQFF	TGTGCCAGCAGCTTAAGCCTAGCGGGGAACAATGAGCAGTTCTTC
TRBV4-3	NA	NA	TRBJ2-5	CASSQGGLADQETQYF	TGCGCCAGCAGCCAAGGGGGGCTAGCGGACCAAGAGACCCAGTACTTC
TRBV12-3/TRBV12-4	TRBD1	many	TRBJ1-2	CASRAGGGYTF	TGTGCCAGCAGAGCAGGGGGTGGCTACACCTTC
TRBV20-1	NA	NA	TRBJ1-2	CSARYTYSGAYYGYTF	TGCAGTGCTAGATATACCTACTCGGGCGCTTACTATGGCTACACCTTC
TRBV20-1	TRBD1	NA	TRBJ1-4	CSASWDRTNEKLFF	TGCAGTGCTAGCTGGGACAGAACTAATGAAAAACTGTTTTTT
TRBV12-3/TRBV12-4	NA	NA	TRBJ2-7	CASSYGHYEQYF	TGTGCCAGCAGTTATGGGCACTACGAGCAGTACTTC
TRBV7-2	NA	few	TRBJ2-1	CASSSQTNNEQFF	TGTGCCAGCAGCTCCCAGACAAACAATGAGCAGTTCTTC
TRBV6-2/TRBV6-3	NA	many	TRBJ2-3	CASSEQGGAADTQYF	TGTGCCAGCAGTGAGCAGGGGGGGGCCGCAGATACGCAGTATTTT
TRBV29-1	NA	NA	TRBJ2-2	CSAVTPDAGELFF	TGCAGCGCGGTGACACCCGACGCCGGGGAGCTGTTTTTT
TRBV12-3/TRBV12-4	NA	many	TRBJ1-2	CASSSGSNYGYTF	TGTGCCAGCAGTTCGGGCTCTAACTATGGCTACACCTTC
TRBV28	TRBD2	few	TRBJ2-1	CASSSSAGWSSYNEQFF	TGTGCCAGCAGTTCCTCAGCGGGATGGAGCTCCTACAATGAGCAGTTCTTC